Described below is a single TCR beta chain sequence and its context. The data belong to a study of blood T cell repertoires in COVID-19. Germline V lookup: CDR1 SGHRS, CDR2 YFSETQ. The CDR3 has 16 amino acids. V shed 4 bases and J 2 bases; nucleotides not matched to a gene: 5. Original analysis: Estimation of nucleated cell counts was performed using reference gene primer amplification. TCRdb's copy holds only in-frame clones and misses some; the assay was immunoSEQ multiplex PCR. The V and J calls and clone size come from that table; D and trimming were worked out from the DNA. The sample holds under 300,000 clones; 89% are singletons and the top ten take 1.7%.

The TCR originated in a woman in her thirties or forties who had recovered from COVID-19. The chain has TRBV5-1 and TRBJ2-3, with 12 bases fitting TRBD2. The specimen sequenced was PBMCs or T cells enriched from blood (not recorded which). The CDR3 nucleotides read TGCGCCAGCAGCATCAGGACTAGCGGGGTCACAGATACGCAGTATTTT. Amino acids: CASSIRTSGVTDTQYF.